This record covers a single T cell receptor beta chain. This sample stems from a study of cytomegalovirus exposure and HLA in healthy donors. The study ran its PCR with 60 Vbeta and 13 Jbeta primers. Using immunoSEQ multiplex PCR, the repertoire was profiled, and TCRdb retains in-frame clones only, with some absent. The data contain approximately 200,000 clones, 70% to 80% of them singletons. What was sequenced was PBMCs. The source of this sequence is a girl aged 2-15 years in good health and CMV-seronegative.

The CDR3 coding sequence is TGTGCCAGCAGTTTCTCAACAGGGGGAAGCACCGGGGAGCTGTTTTTT. Protein sequence: CASSFSTGGSTGELFF. The V and J genes are TRBV27 and TRBJ2-2; 8 nucleotides agree with TRBD1. CDR1 MNHEY and CDR2 SMNVEV come from the germline V gene (reference sequence). The CDR3 sequence is 16 residues long. V shed 3 bases, J shed 4 bases, and the junction held 7 bases outside the gene matches.